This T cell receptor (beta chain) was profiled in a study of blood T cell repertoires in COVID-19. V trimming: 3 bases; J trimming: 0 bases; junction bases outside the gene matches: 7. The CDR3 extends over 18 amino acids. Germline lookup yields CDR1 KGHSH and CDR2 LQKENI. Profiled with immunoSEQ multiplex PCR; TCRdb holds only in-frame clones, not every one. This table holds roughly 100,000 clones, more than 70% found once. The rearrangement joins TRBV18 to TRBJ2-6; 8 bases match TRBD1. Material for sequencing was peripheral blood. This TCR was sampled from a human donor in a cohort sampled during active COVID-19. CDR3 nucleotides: TGTGCCAGCTCACCCGACTACAGGGGGGTCTCTGGGGCCAACGTCCTGACTTTC. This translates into CASSPDYRGVSGANVLTF.